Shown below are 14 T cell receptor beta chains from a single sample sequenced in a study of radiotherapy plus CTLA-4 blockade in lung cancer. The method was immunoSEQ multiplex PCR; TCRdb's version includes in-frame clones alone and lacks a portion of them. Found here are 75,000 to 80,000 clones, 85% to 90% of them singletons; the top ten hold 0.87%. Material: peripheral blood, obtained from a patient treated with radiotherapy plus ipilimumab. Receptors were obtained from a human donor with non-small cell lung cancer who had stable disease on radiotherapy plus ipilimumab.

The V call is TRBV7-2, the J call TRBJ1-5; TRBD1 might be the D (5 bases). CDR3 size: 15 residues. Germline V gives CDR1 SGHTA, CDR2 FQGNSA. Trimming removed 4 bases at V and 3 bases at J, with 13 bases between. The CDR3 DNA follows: TGTGCCAGCAGCTCCGGGACTGTCTCCAATCAGCCCCAGCATTTT. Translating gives CASSSGTVSNQPQHF.

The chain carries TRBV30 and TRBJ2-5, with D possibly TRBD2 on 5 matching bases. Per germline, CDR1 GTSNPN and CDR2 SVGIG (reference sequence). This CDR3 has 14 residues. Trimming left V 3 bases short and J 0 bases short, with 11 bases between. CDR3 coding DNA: TGTGCCTGGAGGTTCCCGGGGAACCAAGAGACCCAGTACTTC. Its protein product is CAWRFPGNQETQYF.

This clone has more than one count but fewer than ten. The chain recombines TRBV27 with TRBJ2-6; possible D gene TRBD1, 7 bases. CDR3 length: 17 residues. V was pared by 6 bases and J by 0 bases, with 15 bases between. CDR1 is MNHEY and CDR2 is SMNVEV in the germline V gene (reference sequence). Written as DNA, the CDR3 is TGTGCCAGCAGACCGCAGGGGGGTGGCTCTGGGGCCAACGTCCTGACTTTC. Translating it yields CASRPQGGGSGANVLTF.

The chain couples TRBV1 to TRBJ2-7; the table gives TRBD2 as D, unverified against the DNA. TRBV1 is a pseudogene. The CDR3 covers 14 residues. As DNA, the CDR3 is TGCCGTTCCCAGACTAGCGGTCTTGCCTACGAGCAGTACTTC. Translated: CRSQTSGLAYEQYF.

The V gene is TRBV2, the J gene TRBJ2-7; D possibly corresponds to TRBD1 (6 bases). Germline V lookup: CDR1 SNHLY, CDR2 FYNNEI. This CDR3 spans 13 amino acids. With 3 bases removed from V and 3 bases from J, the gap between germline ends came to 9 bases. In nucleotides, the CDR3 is TGTGCCAGCAGTGACAGGGGAAGCTACGAGCAGTACTTC. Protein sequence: CASSDRGSYEQYF.

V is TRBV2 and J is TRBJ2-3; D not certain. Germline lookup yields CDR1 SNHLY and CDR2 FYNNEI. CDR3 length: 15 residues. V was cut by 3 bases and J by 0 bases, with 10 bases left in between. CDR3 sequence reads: CASSEYKISTDTQYF. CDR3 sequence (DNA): TGTGCCAGCAGTGAGTATAAGATAAGCACAGATACGCAGTATTTT.

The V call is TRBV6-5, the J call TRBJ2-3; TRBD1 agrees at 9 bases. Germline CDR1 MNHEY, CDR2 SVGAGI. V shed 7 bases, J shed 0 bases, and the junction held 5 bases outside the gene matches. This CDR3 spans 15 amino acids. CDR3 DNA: TGTGCCAGCACGAGGGACAGGGCTAGCACAGATACGCAGTATTTT. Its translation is CASTRDRASTDTQYF.

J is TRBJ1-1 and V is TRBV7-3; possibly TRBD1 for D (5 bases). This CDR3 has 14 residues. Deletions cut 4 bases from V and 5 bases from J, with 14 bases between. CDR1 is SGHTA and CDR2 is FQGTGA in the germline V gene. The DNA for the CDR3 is TGTGCCAGCAGCTCCTTAGGGGTGGGGACTGAAGCTTTCTTT. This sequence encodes CASSSLGVGTEAFF. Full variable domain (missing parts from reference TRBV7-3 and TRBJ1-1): GAGVSQTPSNKVTEKGKYVELRCDPISGHTALYWYRQSLGQGPEFLIYFQGTGAADDSGLPNDRFFAVRPEGSVSTLKIQRTERGDSAVYLCASSSLGVGTEAFFGQGTRLTVV.

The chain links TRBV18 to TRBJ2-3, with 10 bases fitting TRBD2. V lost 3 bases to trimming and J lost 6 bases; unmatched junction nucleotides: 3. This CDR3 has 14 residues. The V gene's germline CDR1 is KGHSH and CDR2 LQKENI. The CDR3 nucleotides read TGTGCCAGCTCACCGAAAGCGGGGGGGGATACGCAGTATTTT. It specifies CASSPKAGGDTQYF.

CDR3: CATSRGERGLQETQYF. DNA of the CDR3: TGTGCCACCAGCAGAGGGGAGCGGGGACTTCAAGAGACCCAGTACTTC. The chain carries TRBV15 and TRBJ2-5, with 7 positions matching TRBD2. Germline CDR1 is LNHNV and CDR2 is YYDKDF (reference sequence). The length of the CDR3 is 16 residues. Losses at the gene ends were 1 base for V and 2 bases for J; bases not matched to a gene: 7.

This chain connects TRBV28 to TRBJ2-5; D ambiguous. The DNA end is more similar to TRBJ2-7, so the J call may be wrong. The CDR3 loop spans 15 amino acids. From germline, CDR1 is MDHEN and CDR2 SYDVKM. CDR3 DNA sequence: TGTGCCAGCAGCCCTATCGTTGGGGTTTTGTACGAGCAGTACTTC. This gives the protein CASSPIVGVLYEQYF.

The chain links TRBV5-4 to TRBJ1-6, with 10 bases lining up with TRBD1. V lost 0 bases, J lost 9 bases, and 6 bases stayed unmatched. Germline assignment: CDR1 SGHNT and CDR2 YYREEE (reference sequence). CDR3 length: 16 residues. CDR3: CASSLVVGQGTSPLHF. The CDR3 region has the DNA TGTGCCAGCAGCTTGGTTGTGGGACAGGGGACTTCACCCCTCCACTTT.

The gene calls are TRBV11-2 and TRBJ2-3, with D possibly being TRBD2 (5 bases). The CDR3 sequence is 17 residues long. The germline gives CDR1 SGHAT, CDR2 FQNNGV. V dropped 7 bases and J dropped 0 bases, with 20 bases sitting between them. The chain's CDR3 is CASTPVGGSASTDTQYF. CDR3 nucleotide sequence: TGTGCCAGCACCCCCGTGGGCGGGTCGGCTAGCACAGATACGCAGTATTTT.

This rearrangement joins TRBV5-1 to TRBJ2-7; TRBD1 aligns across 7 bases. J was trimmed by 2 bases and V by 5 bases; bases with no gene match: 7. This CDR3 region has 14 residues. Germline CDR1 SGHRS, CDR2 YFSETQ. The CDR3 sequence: CASRTGTATYEQYF. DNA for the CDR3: TGCGCCAGCAGGACCGGGACAGCTACCTACGAGCAGTACTTC. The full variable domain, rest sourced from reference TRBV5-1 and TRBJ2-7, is KAGVTQTPRYLIKTRGQQVTLSCSPISGHRSVSWYQQTPGQGLQFLFEYFSETQRNKGNFPGRFSGRQFSNSRSEMNVSTLELGDSALYLCASRTGTATYEQYFGPGTRLTVT.